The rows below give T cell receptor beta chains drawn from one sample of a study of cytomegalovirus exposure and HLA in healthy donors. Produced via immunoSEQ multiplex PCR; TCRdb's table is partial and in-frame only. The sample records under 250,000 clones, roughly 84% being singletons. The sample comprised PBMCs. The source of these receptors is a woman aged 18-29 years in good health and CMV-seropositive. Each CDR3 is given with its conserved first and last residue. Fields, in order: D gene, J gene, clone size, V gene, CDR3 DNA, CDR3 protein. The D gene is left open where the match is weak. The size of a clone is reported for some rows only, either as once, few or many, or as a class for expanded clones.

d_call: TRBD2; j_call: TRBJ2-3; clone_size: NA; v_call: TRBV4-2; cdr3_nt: TGTGCCAGCGGCACTAGCGGAGATACGCAGTATTTT; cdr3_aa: CASGTSGDTQYF
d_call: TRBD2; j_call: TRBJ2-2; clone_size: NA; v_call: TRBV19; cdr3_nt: TGTGCCAGTAGCCCGGGGGGCGGGGAGCTGTTTTTT; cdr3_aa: CASSPGGGELFF
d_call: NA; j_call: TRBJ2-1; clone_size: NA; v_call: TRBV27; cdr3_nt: TGTGCCAGCAGGCAGGCCTTCTCCTACAATGAGCAGTTCTTC; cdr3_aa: CASRQAFSYNEQFF
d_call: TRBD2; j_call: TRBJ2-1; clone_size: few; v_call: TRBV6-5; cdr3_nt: TGTGCCAGCAGCCAGCGGGAGCCTACCTACAATGAGCAGTTCTTC; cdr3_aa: CASSQREPTYNEQFF
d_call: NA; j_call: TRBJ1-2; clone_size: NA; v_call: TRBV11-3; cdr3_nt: TGTGCCAGCAGCTTAGAGGGAGGGGATGGCTACACCTTC; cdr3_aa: CASSLEGGDGYTF
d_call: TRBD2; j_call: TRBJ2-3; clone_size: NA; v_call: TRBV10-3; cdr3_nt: TGTGCCATCAGTGACCCCAACGGACTAGCGGGAGATACCCGGTCCACAGATACGCAGTATTTT; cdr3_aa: CAISDPNGLAGDTRSTDTQYF
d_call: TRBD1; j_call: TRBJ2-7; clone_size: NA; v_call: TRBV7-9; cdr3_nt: TGTGCCAGCAGCCAGCAGGGGGCGAGAGAGCAGTACTTC; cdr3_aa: CASSQQGAREQYF
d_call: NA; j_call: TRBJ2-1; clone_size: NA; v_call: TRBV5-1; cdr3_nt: TGCGCCAGCAGCGACGGCCTACCGGGTGAGCAGTTCTTC; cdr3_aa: CASSDGLPGEQFF
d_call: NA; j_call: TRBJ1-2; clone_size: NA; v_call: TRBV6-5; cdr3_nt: TGTGCCAGCAGTTATAACAGGGAATATGGCTACACCTTC; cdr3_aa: CASSYNREYGYTF
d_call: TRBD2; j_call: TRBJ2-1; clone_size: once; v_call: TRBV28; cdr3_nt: TGTGCCAGCAGTCTCGACCTAGCGGGAGGGTACAATGAGCAGTTCTTC; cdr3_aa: CASSLDLAGGYNEQFF
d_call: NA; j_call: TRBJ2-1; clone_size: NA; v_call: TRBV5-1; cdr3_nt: TGCGCCAGCAGCTTGGCCTACCAGCGGGCTACTTACAATGAGCAGTTCTTC; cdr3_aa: CASSLAYQRATYNEQFF
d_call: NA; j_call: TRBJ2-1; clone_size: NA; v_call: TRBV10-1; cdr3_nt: TGCGCCAGCAGTGATGGGGCTAGAATCCCCTACAATGAGCAGTTCTTC; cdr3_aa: CASSDGARIPYNEQFF
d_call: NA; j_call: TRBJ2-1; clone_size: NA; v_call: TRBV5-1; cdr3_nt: TGCGCCAGCAGCTACTCGGATGAGCAGTTCTTC; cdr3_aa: CASSYSDEQFF
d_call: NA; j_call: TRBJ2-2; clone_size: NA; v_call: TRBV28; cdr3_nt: TGTGCCAGCAGTTTTACAGGGACCACCGGGGAGCTGTTTTTT; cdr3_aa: CASSFTGTTGELFF
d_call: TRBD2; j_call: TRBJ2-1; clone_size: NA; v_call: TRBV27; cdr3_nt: TGTGCCAGCAGAGGACTAGCGGACAATGAGCAGTTCTTC; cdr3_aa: CASRGLADNEQFF
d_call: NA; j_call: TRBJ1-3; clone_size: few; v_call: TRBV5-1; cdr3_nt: TGCGCCAGCAGCTTGGGAGGAGCGGCATCCTCTGGAAACACCATATATTTT; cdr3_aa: CASSLGGAASSGNTIYF
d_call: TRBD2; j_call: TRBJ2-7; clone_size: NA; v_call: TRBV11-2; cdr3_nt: TGTGCCAGCAGCTCGACTAGCGGGATCCGAACTCGGCCGGGCGAGCAGTACTTC; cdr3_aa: CASSSTSGIRTRPGEQYF
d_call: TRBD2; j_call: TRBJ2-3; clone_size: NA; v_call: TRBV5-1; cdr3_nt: TGCGCCAGCAGCTTGGTCGGACTAGCGGGAGGGCCAGATACGCAGTATTTT; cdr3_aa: CASSLVGLAGGPDTQYF
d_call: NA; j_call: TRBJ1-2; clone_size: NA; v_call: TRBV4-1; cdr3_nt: TGCGCCAGCAGCCAAGAATCCAGGGAGGACTATGGCTACACCTTC; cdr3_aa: CASSQESREDYGYTF
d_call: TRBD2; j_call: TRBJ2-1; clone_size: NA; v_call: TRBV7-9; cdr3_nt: TGTGCCAGCAGCTTAGTGGGCGGGAGGGACGGTGAGCAGTTCTTC; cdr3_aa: CASSLVGGRDGEQFF
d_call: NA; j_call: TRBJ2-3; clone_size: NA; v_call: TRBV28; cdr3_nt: TGTGCCAGCAGTAGCTCCTGGAGGGCAGATACGCAGTATTTT; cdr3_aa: CASSSSWRADTQYF
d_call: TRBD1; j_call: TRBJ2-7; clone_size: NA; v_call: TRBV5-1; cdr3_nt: TGCGCCAGCCGAGGAGGACAGGGGTCGTACTTC; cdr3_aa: CASRGGQGSYF
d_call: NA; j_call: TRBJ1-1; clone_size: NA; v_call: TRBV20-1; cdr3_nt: TGCAGCGGGGGGGGGTTCACTGAAGCTTTCTTT; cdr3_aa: CSGGGFTEAFF
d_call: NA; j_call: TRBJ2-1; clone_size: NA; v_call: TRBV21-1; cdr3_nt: TGTGCCAGCAGCAATCAACTAGTTCTGCATGAGCAGTTCTTC; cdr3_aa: CASSNQLVLHEQFF
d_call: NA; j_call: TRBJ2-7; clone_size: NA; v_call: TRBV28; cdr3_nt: TGTGCCAGCAGCCCCACGAGCTCCTACGAGCAGTACTTC; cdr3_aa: CASSPTSSYEQYF
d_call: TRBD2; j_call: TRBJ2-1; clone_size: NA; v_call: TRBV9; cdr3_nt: TGTGCCAGCAGCGAGGGGGCTAGCGGGAGAGATGAGCAGTTCTTC; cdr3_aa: CASSEGASGRDEQFF
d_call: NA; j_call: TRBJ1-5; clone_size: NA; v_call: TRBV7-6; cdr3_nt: TGTGCCAGCAGCTTTACGACAGAAGGGCAGCCCCAGCATTTT; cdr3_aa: CASSFTTEGQPQHF
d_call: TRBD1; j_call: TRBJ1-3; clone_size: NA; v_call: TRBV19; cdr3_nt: TGTGCCAGTCGGGACAGCGGAAACACCATATATTTT; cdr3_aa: CASRDSGNTIYF
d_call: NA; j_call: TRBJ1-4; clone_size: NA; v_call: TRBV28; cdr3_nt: TGTGCCAGCAGGGATCTAGAATCGTCAACTAATGAAAAACTGTTTTTT; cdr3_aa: CASRDLESSTNEKLFF
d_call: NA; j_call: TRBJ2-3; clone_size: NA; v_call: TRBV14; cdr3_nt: TGTGCCAGCAGCCAAAGCAGCACAGATACGCAGTATTTT; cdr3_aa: CASSQSSTDTQYF
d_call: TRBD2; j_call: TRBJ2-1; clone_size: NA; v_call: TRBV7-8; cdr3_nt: TGTGCCAGCGGGTTTCGGAGCGGGAGTTTCAATGAGCAGTTCTTC; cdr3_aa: CASGFRSGSFNEQFF
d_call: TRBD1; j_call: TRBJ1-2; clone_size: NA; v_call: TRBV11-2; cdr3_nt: TGTGCCAGCAGCACGGGGGGGACAGGGCTAACTTATAGAGGCTACACCTTC; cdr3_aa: CASSTGGTGLTYRGYTF
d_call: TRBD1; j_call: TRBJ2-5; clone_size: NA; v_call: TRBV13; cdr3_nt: TGTGCCAGCAGCCAGGACAGGGCCCAAGAGACCCAGTACTTC; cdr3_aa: CASSQDRAQETQYF
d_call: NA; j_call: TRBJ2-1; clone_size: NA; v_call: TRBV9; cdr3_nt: TGTGCCAGCAGCGTCCCCTGGGGCGGAGGGGACAATGAGCAGTTCTTC; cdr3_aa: CASSVPWGGGDNEQFF
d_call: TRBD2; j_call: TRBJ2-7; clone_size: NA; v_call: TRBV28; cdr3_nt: TGTGCCAGCAGTTTACGAGGGAGGGGAGGCGAGCAGTACTTC; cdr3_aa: CASSLRGRGGEQYF
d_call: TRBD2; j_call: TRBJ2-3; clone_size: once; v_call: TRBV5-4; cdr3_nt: TGTGCCAGCAGCCAACGGACTAGCGGGAGCACAGATACGCAGTATTTT; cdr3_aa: CASSQRTSGSTDTQYF
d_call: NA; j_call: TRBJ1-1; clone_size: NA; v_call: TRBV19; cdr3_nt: TGTGCCAGTAGTATAGCAGGGCGGACTGAAGCTTTCTTT; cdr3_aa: CASSIAGRTEAFF
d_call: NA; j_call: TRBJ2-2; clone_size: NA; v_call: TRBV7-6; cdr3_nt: TGTGCCAGCAGCTTAATAGTGTCTGGGGCCACCGGGGAGCTGTTTTTT; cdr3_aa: CASSLIVSGATGELFF
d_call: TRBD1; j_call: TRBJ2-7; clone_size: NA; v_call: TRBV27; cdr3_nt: TGTGCCAGCAGCCCTCCTAGGCGGGGCGGACAGGGCGGTTTAAGGTACTTC; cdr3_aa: CASSPPRRGGQGGLRYF
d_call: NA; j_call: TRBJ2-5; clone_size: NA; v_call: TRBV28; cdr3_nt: TGTGCCAGCAGTGGACTCAGCCAAGAGACCCAGTACTTC; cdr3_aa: CASSGLSQETQYF
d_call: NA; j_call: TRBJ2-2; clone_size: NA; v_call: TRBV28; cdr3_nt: TGTGCCAGCAGTTTATTACGAGGGGGAAACACCGGGGAGCTGTTTTTT; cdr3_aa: CASSLLRGGNTGELFF
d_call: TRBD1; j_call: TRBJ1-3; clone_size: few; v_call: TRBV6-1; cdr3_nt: TGTGCCAGCAGCCACAGGGGTTCTGGAAACACCATATATTTT; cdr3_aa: CASSHRGSGNTIYF
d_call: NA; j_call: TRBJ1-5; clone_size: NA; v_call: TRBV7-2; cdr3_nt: TGTGCCAGCAGCTTCGCCGGGACTCATCAGCCCCAGCATTTT; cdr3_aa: CASSFAGTHQPQHF
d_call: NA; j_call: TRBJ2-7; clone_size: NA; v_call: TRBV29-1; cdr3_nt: TGCAGCGTTGAGGGAGCTACCGCTCGTGAGCAGTACTTC; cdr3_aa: CSVEGATAREQYF
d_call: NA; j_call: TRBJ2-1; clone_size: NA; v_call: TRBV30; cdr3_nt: TGTGCCTGGTACCTACAGTACAATGAGCAGTTCTTC; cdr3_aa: CAWYLQYNEQFF
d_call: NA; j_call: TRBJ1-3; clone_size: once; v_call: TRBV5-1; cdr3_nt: TGCGCCAGCAGTCTGTCAGGAAACAGGGTCCTCTCTGGAAACACCATATATTTT; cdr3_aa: CASSLSGNRVLSGNTIYF
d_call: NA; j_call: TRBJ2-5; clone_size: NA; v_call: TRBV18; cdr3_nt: TGTGCCAGCTCACCACAGAAGGGGTTCTCAAGTAGGAACTTC; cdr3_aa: CASSPQKGFSSRNF
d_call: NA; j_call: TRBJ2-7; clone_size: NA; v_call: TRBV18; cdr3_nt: TGTGCCAGCTTCCGAGGGGTAACCGGGAGCGACCACGAGCAGTACTTC; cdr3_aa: CASFRGVTGSDHEQYF
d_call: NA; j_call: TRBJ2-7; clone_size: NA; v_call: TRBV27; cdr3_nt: TGTGCCAGCAGTCACACCACGGAGGGCTACGAGCAGTACTTC; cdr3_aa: CASSHTTEGYEQYF
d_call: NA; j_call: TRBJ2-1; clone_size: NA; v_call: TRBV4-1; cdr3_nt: TGCGCCAGCGCCACGGGGGAACTCTCCTACAATGAGCAGTTCTTC; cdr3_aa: CASATGELSYNEQFF
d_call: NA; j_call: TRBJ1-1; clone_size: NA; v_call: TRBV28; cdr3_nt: TGTGCCAGCAGTTTCCGCAGGCTGAACACTGAAGCTTTCTTT; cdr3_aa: CASSFRRLNTEAFF
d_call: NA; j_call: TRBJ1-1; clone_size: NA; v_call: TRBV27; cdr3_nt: TGTGCCAGCAGTTTAATAAGGGGGGGCCGGAACACTGAAGCTTTCTTT; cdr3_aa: CASSLIRGGRNTEAFF
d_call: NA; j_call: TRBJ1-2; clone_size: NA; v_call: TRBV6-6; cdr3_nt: TGTGCCAGCAGTTGGCCTACAAGTGGGGCCGAGGGCTACACCTTC; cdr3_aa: CASSWPTSGAEGYTF